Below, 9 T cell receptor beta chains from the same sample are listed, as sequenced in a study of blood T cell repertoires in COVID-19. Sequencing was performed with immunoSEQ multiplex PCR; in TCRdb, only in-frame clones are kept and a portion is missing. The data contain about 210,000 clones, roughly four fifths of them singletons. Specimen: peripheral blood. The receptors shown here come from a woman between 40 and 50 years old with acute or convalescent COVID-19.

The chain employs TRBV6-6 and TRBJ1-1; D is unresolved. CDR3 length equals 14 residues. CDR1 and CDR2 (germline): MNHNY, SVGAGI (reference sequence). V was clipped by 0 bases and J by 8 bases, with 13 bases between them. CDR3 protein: CASSYSTGSVEAFF. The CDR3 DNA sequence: TGTGCCAGCAGTTACTCGACGGGGAGCGTCGAAGCTTTCTTT.

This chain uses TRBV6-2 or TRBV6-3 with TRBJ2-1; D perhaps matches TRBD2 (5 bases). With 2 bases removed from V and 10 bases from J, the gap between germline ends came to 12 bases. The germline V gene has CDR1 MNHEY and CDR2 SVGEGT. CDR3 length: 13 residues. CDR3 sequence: CASSYKVGIEQFF. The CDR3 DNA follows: TGTGCCAGCAGTTACAAAGTCGGGATCGAGCAGTTCTTC.

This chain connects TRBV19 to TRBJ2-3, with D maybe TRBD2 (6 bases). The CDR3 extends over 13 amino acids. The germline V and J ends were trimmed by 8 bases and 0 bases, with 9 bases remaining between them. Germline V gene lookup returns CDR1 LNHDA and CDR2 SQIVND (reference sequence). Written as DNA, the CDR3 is TGTGCCAGTGGACTACTTAGCACAGATACGCAGTATTTT. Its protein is CASGLLSTDTQYF.

The CDR3 region has the DNA TGCAGCGGGAGGGACAGGGGCTACGAGCAGTACTTC. This gives the protein CSGRDRGYEQYF. The chain links TRBV29-1 to TRBJ2-7, with 10 bases identical to TRBD1. Germline V gene data show CDR1 as SQVTM and CDR2 as ANQGSEA. The J segment lost 3 bases and the V segment lost 7 bases, leaving 3 bases of the junction unmatched. This CDR3 has 12 amino acids.

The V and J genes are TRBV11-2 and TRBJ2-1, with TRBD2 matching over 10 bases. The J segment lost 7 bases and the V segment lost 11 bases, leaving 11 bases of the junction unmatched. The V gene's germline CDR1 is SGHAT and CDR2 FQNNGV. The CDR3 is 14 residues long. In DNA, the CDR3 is TGTGCCGGCGGTAAAGCGGGAGGGCTAAATGAGCAGTTCTTC. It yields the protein CAGGKAGGLNEQFF.

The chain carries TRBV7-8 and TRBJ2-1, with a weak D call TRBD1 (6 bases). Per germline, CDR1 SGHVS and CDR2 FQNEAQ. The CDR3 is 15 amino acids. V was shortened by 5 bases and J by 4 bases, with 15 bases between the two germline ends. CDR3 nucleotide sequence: TGTGCCAGCAGCGGGCACAGGGATCGGTACAATGAGCAGTTCTTC. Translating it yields CASSGHRDRYNEQFF.

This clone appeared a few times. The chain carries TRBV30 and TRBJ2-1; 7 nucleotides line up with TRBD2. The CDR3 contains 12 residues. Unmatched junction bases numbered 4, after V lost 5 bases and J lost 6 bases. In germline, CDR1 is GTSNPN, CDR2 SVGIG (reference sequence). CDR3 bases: TGTGCCTGGGGTGGGGGGGGCAATGAGCAGTTCTTC. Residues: CAWGGGGNEQFF. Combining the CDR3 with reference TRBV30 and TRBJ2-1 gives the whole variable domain SQTIHQWPATLVQPVGSPLSLECTVEGTSNPNLYWYRQAAGRGLQLLFYSVGIGQISSEVPQNLSASRPQDRQFILSSKKLLLSDSGFYLCAWGGGGNEQFFGPGTRLTVL.

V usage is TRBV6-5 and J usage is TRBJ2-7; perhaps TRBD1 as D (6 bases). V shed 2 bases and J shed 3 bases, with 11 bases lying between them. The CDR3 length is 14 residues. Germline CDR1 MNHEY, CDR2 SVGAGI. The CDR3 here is CASSYRDTVYEQYF. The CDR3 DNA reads TGTGCCAGCAGTTACCGGGACACCGTCTACGAGCAGTACTTC.

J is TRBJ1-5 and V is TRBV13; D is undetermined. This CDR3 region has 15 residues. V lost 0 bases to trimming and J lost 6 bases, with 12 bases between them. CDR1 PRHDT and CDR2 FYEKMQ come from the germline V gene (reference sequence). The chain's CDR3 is CASSLGRGEGQPQHF. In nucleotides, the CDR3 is TGTGCCAGCAGCTTAGGCCGCGGGGAAGGTCAGCCCCAGCATTTT.